Listed below are T cell receptor beta chains from one sample, sequenced in a study of blood T cell repertoires in COVID-19. Method: immunoSEQ multiplex PCR; TCRdb's copy keeps in-frame clones and lacks some. The repertoire consists of 200,000 to 250,000 clones, with 85% to 90% occurring once and the leading ten covering over 12%. Sequences were obtained from PBMCs or T cells enriched from blood (not recorded which). These receptors came from a woman aged 45-60 years with acute COVID-19. The CDR3 runs from the conserved cysteine through the conserved F or W. The order of the fields is D gene, J gene, clone size, V gene, CDR3 DNA, CDR3 protein. The D gene is left open where the match is weak. Only some rows state a clone size, as once, few, many or a class for expanded clones.

>TRBD1|TRBJ2-7|NA|TRBV5-1
TGCGCCAGCAGCTACGGACAGGGGGTGGACGAGCAGTACTTC
CASSYGQGVDEQYF
>TRBD1|TRBJ2-3|NA|TRBV4-1
TGCGCCAGCAGCCGAGGGACAGCAGCAACAGATACGCAGTATTTT
CASSRGTAATDTQYF
>NA|TRBJ2-5|NA|TRBV15
TGTGCCACCAGCAGAGTTCGGGGGGCCGGGGAGACCCAGTACTTC
CATSRVRGAGETQYF
>TRBD2|TRBJ2-1|NA|TRBV7-2
TGTGCCAGCAGCTTAGGAACTAGCGGGAGCCCCGAGCAGTTCTTC
CASSLGTSGSPEQFF
>NA|TRBJ1-1|NA|TRBV28
TGTGCCAGCAGTTTATTACTGACAGGGAACACTGAAGCTTTCTTT
CASSLLLTGNTEAFF
>TRBD1|TRBJ2-5|NA|TRBV5-4
TGTGCCAGCAGCCAGATGGTGACAGGGTTGGAGACCCAGTACTTC
CASSQMVTGLETQYF
>TRBD1|TRBJ1-4|NA|TRBV28
TGTGCCAGCAGTCCGTGGACAGGGGGCGGAACTAATGAAAAACTGTTTTTT
CASSPWTGGGTNEKLFF
>NA|TRBJ2-5|NA|TRBV27
TGTGCCAGCAGTTCCCTAAAAGAGACCCAGTACTTC
CASSSLKETQYF
>TRBD2|TRBJ2-7|NA|TRBV6-5
TGTGCCAGCAGTTACTCGGGACTAGCGGCCCGGGACGAGCAGTACTTC
CASSYSGLAARDEQYF
>TRBD1|TRBJ2-2|NA|TRBV3-1/TRBV3-2
TGTGCCAGCAGCGGGCGGGACAGGGGGTACGTCGGGGAGCTGTTTTTT
CASSGRDRGYVGELFF
>NA|TRBJ1-6|NA|TRBV9
TGTGCCAGCAGCGTAGCACAGGGACGAAATTCACCCCTCCACTTT
CASSVAQGRNSPLHF
>NA|TRBJ2-1|NA|TRBV30
TGTGCCTGGAGTGGGACCCCGAGCGGATACAATGAGCAGTTCTTC
CAWSGTPSGYNEQFF
>TRBD2|TRBJ2-7|NA|TRBV6-2/TRBV6-3
TGTGCCAGCAGTTACACGACTAGCGGGAAGTCTGAGCAGTACTTC
CASSYTTSGKSEQYF
>TRBD2|TRBJ2-7|NA|TRBV7-2
TGTGCCAGCAGCCTGACTAGCGGGGCTTACGAGCAGTACTTC
CASSLTSGAYEQYF
>NA|TRBJ1-2|NA|TRBV5-4
TGTGCCAGCAGCTTGAAAACTAGCCTGGAGGATGGCTACACCTTC
CASSLKTSLEDGYTF
>NA|TRBJ2-1|NA|TRBV14
TGTGCCAGCAGCCAAGGGTCTATCATCTCCTACAATGAGCAGTTCTTC
CASSQGSIISYNEQFF
>NA|TRBJ1-4|NA|TRBV12-3/TRBV12-4
TGTGCCAGCAGTTTTAATGATGAAAAACTGTTTTTT
CASSFNDEKLFF
>NA|TRBJ2-1|NA|TRBV19
TGTGCCAGTAAAAGATGGGGAGATGAGCAGTTCTTC
CASKRWGDEQFF
>NA|TRBJ1-1|NA|TRBV6-5
TGTGCCAGCAGTCCTTCGACAGGGAACACTGAAGCTTTCTTT
CASSPSTGNTEAFF
>TRBD2|TRBJ2-1|NA|TRBV5-4
TGTGCCAGCAGCTTGGCTGGGACTAGCGGGAGGGTCAATGAGCAGTTCTTC
CASSLAGTSGRVNEQFF
>NA|TRBJ1-2|NA|TRBV6-2/TRBV6-3
TGTGCCAGCAGTTACTCTCCCGTGACAGCAAGCGGCTACACCTTC
CASSYSPVTASGYTF
>NA|TRBJ1-5|NA|TRBV7-9
TGTGCCAGCAGCCCACAGGGAGATCAGCCCCAGCATTTT
CASSPQGDQPQHF
>NA|TRBJ1-5|once|TRBV15
TGTGCCACCAGCAGAGATAGAGTTCAGCCCCAGCATTTT
CATSRDRVQPQHF
>NA|TRBJ1-4|NA|TRBV5-1
TGCGCCAGCAGCTCGGGGGAAAAACTGTTTTTT
CASSSGEKLFF
>NA|TRBJ1-1|NA|TRBV5-4
TGTGCCAGCAGCTTGGCCGGGGCAAAACAGGGGAACACTGAAGCTTTCTTT
CASSLAGAKQGNTEAFF
>NA|TRBJ1-2|NA|TRBV30
TGTGCCTGGAGCCTCGGGGGGGGAGCTAACTATGGCTACACCTTC
CAWSLGGGANYGYTF
>TRBD2|TRBJ2-3|NA|TRBV7-3
TGTGCCAGCAGCCCAGGGACTAGCGGGAAGGGAGATACGCAGTATTTT
CASSPGTSGKGDTQYF
>TRBD1|TRBJ1-2|NA|TRBV27
TGTGCCAGCAGTATAGGGACAGGCGCACGACGTGGCTACACCTTC
CASSIGTGARRGYTF
>NA|TRBJ1-2|once|TRBV27
TGTGCCAGCAGTTTTGGGGCAGGGCGCTATGGCTACACCTTC
CASSFGAGRYGYTF
>TRBD2|TRBJ2-7|NA|TRBV27
TGTGCCAGCAGTTTATCCCCCGGGGGGGCCCCCGAGCAGTACTTC
CASSLSPGGAPEQYF
>TRBD2|TRBJ2-3|NA|TRBV7-2
TGTGCCAGCAGCTACGGACTAGCCCGCGTCGCAGATACGCAGTATTTT
CASSYGLARVADTQYF
>TRBD2|TRBJ2-7|NA|TRBV29-1
TGCAGCGTCCGAGCGGGAGCAAGTTACGAGCAGTACTTC
CSVRAGASYEQYF
>NA|TRBJ1-5|few|TRBV12-3/TRBV12-4
TGTGCCAGCAGTGGCTCAAATCAGCCCCAGCATTTT
CASSGSNQPQHF
>TRBD1|TRBJ1-3|few|TRBV15
TGTGCCACCAGCAGAGTTGGACAGGGGGCGGACACCATATATTTT
CATSRVGQGADTIYF
>NA|TRBJ2-1|once|TRBV5-1
TGCGCCAGCAGCTTCGGTGTCTCCTACAATGAGCAGTTCTTC
CASSFGVSYNEQFF
>NA|TRBJ1-5|NA|TRBV11-3
TGTGCCAGCAGATTAGGAGATCAGCCCCAGCATTTT
CASRLGDQPQHF
>TRBD1|TRBJ1-3|NA|TRBV28
TGTGCCAGCAGTACCCAGGGGGCGAGAAACACCATATATTTT
CASSTQGARNTIYF
>NA|TRBJ1-1|NA|TRBV6-5
TGTGCCAGCATAATGAACACTGAAGCTTTCTTT
CASIMNTEAFF
>TRBD1|TRBJ1-3|NA|TRBV6-5
TGTGCCAGCAGTCCCTGGGACAGCTCTGGAAACACCATATATTTT
CASSPWDSSGNTIYF
>TRBD2|TRBJ2-5|many|TRBV7-9
TGTGCCAGCAGCTCGGGACTAGCGGGAAACCAAGAGACCCAGTACTTC
CASSSGLAGNQETQYF
>NA|TRBJ2-7|NA|TRBV28
TGTGCCAGCAGTTTTCAGGGGTCCTACGAGCAGTACTTC
CASSFQGSYEQYF
>TRBD1|TRBJ2-3|NA|TRBV28
TGTGCCAGCAGTAGCCCGGGACAGGGCACAGATACGCAGTATTTT
CASSSPGQGTDTQYF
>NA|TRBJ1-2|NA|TRBV5-4
TGTGCCAGCAGCTTGATAAATAACTATGGCTACACCTTC
CASSLINNYGYTF
>TRBD1|TRBJ2-2|few|TRBV19
TGTGCCAGTAGCCCGACAGGGACCGGGGAGCTGTTTTTT
CASSPTGTGELFF
>TRBD1|TRBJ1-1|NA|TRBV5-6
TGTGCCAGCAGCGGCCCCGGGACAGCCTTCGGGGACACTGAAGCTTTCTTT
CASSGPGTAFGDTEAFF
>NA|TRBJ2-5|NA|TRBV30
TGTGCCTGGAGTGCCTCAATCATCCGGGGAACCCAGTACTTC
CAWSASIIRGTQYF
>TRBD2|TRBJ2-7|NA|TRBV19
TGTGCCAGTAGCTCGGGACTAGGAATCTACGAGCAGTACTTC
CASSSGLGIYEQYF
>NA|TRBJ1-3|NA|TRBV12-3/TRBV12-4
TGTGCCAGCAGTCAATCTGGAAACACCATATATTTT
CASSQSGNTIYF
>NA|TRBJ1-1|NA|TRBV6-5
TGTGCCAGCAGAAGGGCAGGGTCCGCTTTCTTT
CASRRAGSAFF
>NA|TRBJ2-2|few|TRBV30
TGTGCCTGGATCCTCGAGAGGACCGGGGAGCTGTTTTTT
CAWILERTGELFF
>NA|TRBJ2-7|NA|TRBV7-9
TGTGCCAGCAGCCTTGGGACTCCTCCAGCCCAGCAGTACTTC
CASSLGTPPAQQYF
>NA|TRBJ1-5|few|TRBV10-1
TGCGCCAGCAGTGAGGCGGGGATCAATCAGCCCCAGCATTTT
CASSEAGINQPQHF
>NA|TRBJ1-2|NA|TRBV6-5
TGTGCCAGCAGTTACGAGGGGGTCTATGGCTACACCTTC
CASSYEGVYGYTF
>TRBD2|TRBJ2-1|NA|TRBV6-5
TGTGCCAGCAGCTGGGCTAGCGGTGAGCAGTTCTTC
CASSWASGEQFF
>NA|TRBJ1-5|NA|TRBV10-1
TGCGCCAGCAGTGAGTCGAGCCCAGGGAATCAGCCCCAGCATTTT
CASSESSPGNQPQHF